This TCR beta chain was retrieved from a study of blood T cell repertoires in COVID-19. Here immunoSEQ multiplex PCR was the method, and the copy in TCRdb shows in-frame clones only, minus some. This sample has around 250,000 clones, with 91% found just once. This CDR3 region has 15 residues. Between the trimmed V and J ends, which lost 3 bases and 3 bases, there was a span of 12 bases. Germline V gene lookup returns CDR1 SEHNR and CDR2 FQNEAQ (reference sequence). The sequenced sample consisted of PBMCs or T cells enriched from blood (not recorded which). J is TRBJ2-1 and V is TRBV7-9, with a possible D match to TRBD1 (7 bases). The clonotype comes from a human donor in a cohort exposed to, infected with or recovered from COVID-19 (not recorded which). The donor label of this sample is uncertain. The CDR3 nucleotides are TGTGCCAGCAGCTTGTCAGGGGGAGGCTACAATGAGCAGTTCTTC. This gives the protein CASSLSGGGYNEQFF.